These 9 T cell receptor beta chains were sequenced from one sample in a study of T cell repertoires in cytomegalovirus infection. Each CDR3 protein is one row after TCRdb ran MiXCR on the reads. Here the sample spans around 570,000 distinct CDR3 sequences, around 40% being singletons. These TCRs' antigens remain unknown. The sample was cultured PBMCs, taken from culture after CMV antigen stimulation. Every receptor here comes from a human donor in good health (CMV status not recorded). Some clones in this sample may be carry-over from other donors' samples.

The chain combines TRBV7-2 with TRBJ2-2; D remains ambiguous. Trimming took 1 base from V and 5 from J, leaving 11 bases between them. CDR3 size: 15 residues. Germline V lookup: CDR1 SGHTA, CDR2 FQGNSA. The CDR3: CASSLGRLGTGELFF. The CDR3 bases are TGTGCCAGCAGCTTAGGGCGCCTGGGTACCGGGGAGCTGTTTTTT.

The chain is built from TRBV2 and TRBJ2-1; D gene uncertain. The ends were cut back, 6 bases at V and 3 bases at J, with 12 bases in the middle. The CDR3 sequence is 14 residues long. Germline V gene sequence: CDR1 SNHLY, CDR2 FYNNEI. The CDR3: CASRADSHYNEQFF. CDR3 coding DNA: TGTGCCAGCAGGGCAGACTCCCACTACAATGAGCAGTTCTTC.

This chain links TRBV7-2 with TRBJ2-3; D is unresolved. The CDR3 is 14 amino acids. Germline-derived CDR1 and CDR2 are SGHTA and FQGNSA. The V and J ends lost 2 bases and 2 bases respectively, with 8 bases between them. This chain's CDR3 is CASSLRVHTDTQYF. The CDR3 DNA reads as TGTGCCAGCAGCTTAAGGGTTCACACAGATACGCAGTATTTT.

V and J are TRBV2 and TRBJ2-7; no definite D call. Germline V gene data show CDR1 as SNHLY and CDR2 as FYNNEI. This CDR3 is 17 amino acids long. Trimming pared 4 bases from V and 3 bases from J, leaving 22 bases between. CDR3 amino acids: CASSVNPRSPGDYEQYF. The CDR3 nucleotides read TGTGCCAGCAGTGTTAACCCACGTTCCCCTGGGGACTACGAGCAGTACTTC.

V and J are TRBV29-1 and TRBJ2-1; D gene uncertain. This CDR3 comprises 13 residues. Between the trimmed V and J ends, which lost 5 bases and 0 bases, there was a span of 8 bases. The germline V gene has CDR1 SQVTM and CDR2 ANQGSEA. Here the CDR3 reads CSVYLSSYNEQFF. CDR3 nucleotide sequence: TGCAGCGTTTATTTGAGCTCCTACAATGAGCAGTTCTTC.

This clonotype has a handful of counts. The chain has TRBV12-3 or TRBV12-4 and TRBJ2-1; 10 bases map to TRBD2. With V trimmed by 5 bases and J by 5 bases, 6 bases remained unmatched. This CDR3 region has 15 residues. CDR3 region: CASSSTSGVNNEQFF. In nucleotides, the CDR3 is TGTGCCAGCAGTAGTACTAGCGGGGTCAACAATGAGCAGTTCTTC.

The chain joins TRBV6-1 to TRBJ2-1; weak D call: TRBD2 (6 bases). Trimming took off 10 bases at V and 6 bases at J, with 16 bases between the two ends. The CDR3 consists of 13 residues. Germline CDR1 is MNHNS and CDR2 is SASEGT. This CDR3 is CATTGTSGNEQFF. The CDR3 DNA sequence: TGTGCCACCACCGGGACTTCTGGCAATGAGCAGTTCTTC.

V usage is TRBV20-1 and J usage is TRBJ2-5; the match to TRBD2 covers 13 bases. This CDR3 spans 14 amino acids. From germline, CDR1 is DFQATT and CDR2 SNEGSKA (reference sequence). After removal of 6 bases from V and 5 bases from J, the junction contained 6 bases not matched to a gene. CDR3 sequence (DNA): TGCAGTGCAGCCGGGACTAGCGGGAAGGAGACCCAGTACTTC. Residues: CSAAGTSGKETQYF.

The J gene is TRBJ2-5, the V gene TRBV7-9, with D perhaps TRBD2 (6 bases). The CDR3 consists of 13 residues. V shed 5 bases and J shed 5 bases, with 12 bases lying between them. CDR1 SEHNR and CDR2 FQNEAQ come from the germline V gene (reference sequence). Here the CDR3 reads CASSTGEEETQYF. CDR3 DNA sequence: TGTGCCAGCAGCACCGGGGAGGAGGAGACCCAGTACTTC.